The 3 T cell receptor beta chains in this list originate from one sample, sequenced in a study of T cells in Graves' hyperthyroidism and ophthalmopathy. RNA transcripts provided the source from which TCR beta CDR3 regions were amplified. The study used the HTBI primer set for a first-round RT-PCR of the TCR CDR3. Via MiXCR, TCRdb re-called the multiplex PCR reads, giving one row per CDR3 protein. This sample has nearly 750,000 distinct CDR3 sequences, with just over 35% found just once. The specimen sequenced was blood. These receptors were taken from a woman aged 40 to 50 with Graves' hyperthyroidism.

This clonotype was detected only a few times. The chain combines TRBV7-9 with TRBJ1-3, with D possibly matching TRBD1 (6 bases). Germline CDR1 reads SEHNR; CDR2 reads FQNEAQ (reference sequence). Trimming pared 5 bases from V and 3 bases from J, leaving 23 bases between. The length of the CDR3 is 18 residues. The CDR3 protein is CASSQEAGVDLGGNTIYF. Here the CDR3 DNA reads TGTGCCAGCAGCCAAGAGGCAGGGGTAGATTTGGGTGGAAACACCATATATTTT.

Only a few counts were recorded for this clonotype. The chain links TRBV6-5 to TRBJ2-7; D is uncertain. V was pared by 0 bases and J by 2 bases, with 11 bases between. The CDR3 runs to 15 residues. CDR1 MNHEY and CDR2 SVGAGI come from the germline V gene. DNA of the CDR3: TGTGCCAGCAGTTACTCGATTGGCGGAGCCTACGAGCAGTACTTC. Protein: CASSYSIGGAYEQYF.

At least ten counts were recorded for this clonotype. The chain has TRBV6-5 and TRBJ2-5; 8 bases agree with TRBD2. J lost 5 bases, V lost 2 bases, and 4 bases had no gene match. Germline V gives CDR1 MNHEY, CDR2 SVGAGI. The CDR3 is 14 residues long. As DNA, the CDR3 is TGTGCCAGCAGTTACGAGGGGACTAGGGAGACCCAGTACTTC. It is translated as CASSYEGTRETQYF.